Below are 17 T cell receptor beta chains sequenced from a single sample in a study of T-cell memory formation after mild COVID-19. TCRdb reprocessed the 5' RACE reads via MiXCR and lists one record per CDR3 protein. Of just under 150,000 distinct CDR3 sequences listed, roughly 6.2% are singletons. The specimen was PBMCs or a T cell subset sorted from them (not recorded which). All receptors come from an adult woman who had mild COVID-19 (a few samples of this study predate the infection). Cell type and time point are not known.

This clonotype was recorded a few times. This sequence joins TRBV5-1 and TRBJ2-1, with 10 bases aligning to TRBD2. The ends lost 3 bases at V and 5 bases at J; junction bases unmatched: 5. This CDR3 spans 15 amino acids. Germline lookup yields CDR1 SGHRS and CDR2 YFSETQ. The CDR3 region has the DNA TGCGCCAGCAGCTGGACTAGCGGAACAAACAATGAGCAGTTCTTC. This encodes CASSWTSGTNNEQFF.

This clonotype has just a few counts. The chain combines TRBV27 with TRBJ2-5, with TRBD1 as a possible D gene (5 bases). The germline V gene encodes CDR1 MNHEY and CDR2 SMNVEV (reference sequence). The CDR3 covers 12 residues. V lost 6 bases to trimming and J lost 6 bases, with 11 bases between them. The CDR3 sequence: CASRTMGQTQYF. The CDR3 DNA follows: TGTGCCAGCAGAACTATGGGGCAGACCCAGTACTTC.

The J gene is TRBJ1-2, the V gene TRBV6-1, with 8 bases lining up with TRBD1. The CDR3 has 13 residues. V was pared by 6 bases and J by 3 bases, with 3 bases of the junction left unmatched. CDR1 and CDR2 from the germline V gene are MNHNS and SASEGT. DNA for the CDR3: TGTGCCAGCAGGACAGGGGTGGACTATGGCTACACCTTC. Its protein product is CASRTGVDYGYTF.

Points on this clonotype: A read error may produce the germline difference seen at one junction end. The V and J genes are TRBV12-3 or TRBV12-4 and TRBJ1-1; D call uncertain. This CDR3 spans 15 amino acids. The CDR3 sequence: CARSFRVGQNTEAFF. As DNA, the CDR3 is TGTGCCAGAAGTTTCCGGGTAGGGCAGAACACTGAAGCTTTCTTT.

V and J are TRBV2 and TRBJ1-5; no reliable D call. This CDR3 contains 14 residues. The germline V gene encodes CDR1 SNHLY and CDR2 FYNNEI. V was cut by 6 bases and J by 4 bases, with 13 bases left in between. CDR3 loop: CASRSITANQPQHF. Written as DNA, the CDR3 is TGTGCCAGCAGAAGCATAACAGCTAATCAGCCCCAGCATTTT.

This clonotype showed up many times. The chain is built from TRBV20-1 and TRBJ1-1; the D is unclear. The CDR3 length is 12 residues. Germline V gives CDR1 DFQATT, CDR2 SNEGSKA (reference sequence). The germline V and J ends were trimmed by 3 bases and 2 bases, with 7 bases remaining between them. The CDR3 loop is CSASNSNTEAFF. The CDR3 nucleotides read TGCAGTGCTAGTAACAGCAACACTGAAGCTTTCTTT.

The rearrangement joins TRBV7-3 to TRBJ2-7; TRBD2 agrees at 7 bases. Germline V CDR1 and CDR2: SGHTA, FQGTGA. V was clipped by 2 bases and J by 2 bases; unmatched bases: 6. The CDR3 totals 15 residues. This CDR3 is CASSLAAGVTYEQYF. CDR3 DNA sequence: TGTGCCAGCAGCTTAGCGGCGGGGGTTACCTACGAGCAGTACTTC.

This clonotype was picked up a small number of times. The rearrangement joins TRBV12-3 or TRBV12-4 to TRBJ1-1, with no clear D. The V end was cut by 7 bases, the J end by 1 base, with 10 bases between. The CDR3 loop spans 13 amino acids. Written as DNA, the CDR3 is TGTGCCAGCACCTCGGAAGAGAACACTGAAGCTTTCTTT. Translating it yields CASTSEENTEAFF.

The chain combines TRBV12-3 or TRBV12-4 with TRBJ1-3; D is ambiguous. CDR3 length: 14 residues. The V end lost 7 bases, the J end lost 3 bases, and 13 bases lay between the germline ends. CDR3 amino acids: CASMRASSGNTIYF. The CDR3 bases are TGTGCCAGCATGCGGGCCAGCAGTGGAAACACCATATATTTT.

In this sample, this clonotype turned up a few times. The chain couples TRBV20-1 to TRBJ2-5, with 8 bases lining up with TRBD2. CDR1 and CDR2 from the germline V gene are DFQATT and SNEGSKA (reference sequence). Trimming cost V 6 bases and J 4 bases; bases outside gene matches: 7. The CDR3 loop spans 13 amino acids. CDR3 bases: TGCAGTGCCCCTGCTACTAGCGGAGAGACCCAGTACTTC. Its translation: CSAPATSGETQYF.

The chain is built from TRBV12-3 or TRBV12-4 and TRBJ2-7; the D gene is possibly TRBD1 (5 bases). Trimming removed 5 bases at V and 2 bases at J, with 13 bases between. The CDR3 has 14 amino acids. Here the CDR3 DNA reads TGTGCCAGCAGTCTGACAGACCCGCCCTACGAGCAGTACTTC. This sequence encodes CASSLTDPPYEQYF.

The chain combines TRBV11-3 with TRBJ2-7; 10 bases map to TRBD2. Germline-derived CDR1 and CDR2 are SGHNT and YENEEA. The CDR3 has 15 residues. V gave up 6 bases and J gave up 0 bases; unmatched junction bases: 5. CDR3 loop: CASRRTSGPSYEQYF. The DNA of the CDR3 is TGTGCCAGCAGGAGGACTAGCGGACCCTCCTACGAGCAGTACTTC.

V usage is TRBV12-3 or TRBV12-4 and J usage is TRBJ1-1; D is ambiguous. The CDR3 is 13 amino acids. V lost 3 bases and J 1 base, leaving 6 bases between the germline ends. The CDR3 spells CASSFAPNTEAFF. DNA for the CDR3: TGTGCCAGCAGTTTCGCCCCGAACACTGAAGCTTTCTTT.

This clonotype has just a few counts. The chain combines TRBV6-2 or TRBV6-3 with TRBJ2-7, with TRBD2 identical over 10 bases. V was pared by 7 bases and J by 3 bases, with 9 bases of the junction left unmatched. Germline-derived CDR1 and CDR2 are MNHEY and SVGEGT. This CDR3 has 15 amino acids. CDR3 nucleotide sequence: TGTGCCAGCAAGGCCTGGGCTAGCGGGGGCTACGAGCAGTACTTC. Translating it yields CASKAWASGGYEQYF.

This clonotype showed up many times. The chain is built from TRBV4-3 and TRBJ2-5; 8 bases map to TRBD2. The J segment lost 3 bases and the V segment lost 6 bases, leaving 6 bases of the junction unmatched. Germline lookup yields CDR1 LGHNA and CDR2 YSLEER. This CDR3 region has 14 residues. Written as DNA, the CDR3 is TGCGCCAGCAGTCTAACACTAGCGGAAGAGACCCAGTACTTC. Translating it yields CASSLTLAEETQYF.

This clonotype was counted many times. This sequence joins TRBV27 and TRBJ1-6; TRBD1 matches at 9 bases. The V and J ends lost 2 bases and 1 base, in that order; junction bases with no gene match: 6. The germline V gene has CDR1 MNHEY and CDR2 SMNVEV (reference sequence). The CDR3 spans 18 residues. In nucleotides, the CDR3 is TGTGCCAGCAGTTTAAGGCACGGGACAGGGTCCTATAATTCACCCCTCCACTTT. It codes for CASSLRHGTGSYNSPLHF.

This clonotype was recorded at least ten times. The CDR3 DNA reads TGTGCCAGCAGCTTAGCGGGTGCGGGAGTCGAAGATACGCAGTATTTT. Translation gives CASSLAGAGVEDTQYF. The V gene is TRBV7-2, the J gene TRBJ2-3; 7 nucleotides agree with TRBD2. Per germline, CDR1 SGHTA and CDR2 FQGNSA. The length of the CDR3 is 16 residues. The ends lost 0 bases at V and 5 bases at J; junction bases unmatched: 8.